This T cell receptor beta chain emerged from a study of T cells after posttransplantation cyclophosphamide (dated by TCRdb to about 2016). For the study in its entirety: The study tracked T cell repertoire reconstitution by TRB sequencing after myeloablative bone marrow transplantation using posttransplantation cyclophosphamide as GVHD prophylaxis. Antigen receptor sequencing was done on samples from some 40 PTCy-treated patients and from 15 to 20 related bone marrow donors of those patients. TRB sequencing was performed on blood from all 35 or so PTCy patients with 1-year posttransplant specimens. Up to 3 additional blood samples from 2 to 5.2 years after transplant were also TRB-sequenced in 3 patients, as was pretransplant blood from 4 patients. TRA and TRB clonality were tightly correlated in several samples, so subsequent TCR analyses focused on TRB only. Public TRB sequences were queried against a database of over 3,600 sequences associated with responses to pathogens, tumor antigens, self-antigens and alloantigens. Findings and caveats that apply to the study as a whole: Across more than 40 patients, TRB clonality was highly associated with recipient CMV seropositivity and CMV reactivation, and diversity in PTCy patients was similar to diversity in CNI/methotrexate controls. The TRB repertoires of T cells infiltrating skin or GI tract showed only limited overlap with the TRB repertoires of T cells in blood. Donor-recipient similarity was low at 1-2 months but increased during the first year, and donor CD8+ memory clones often dominated later blood repertoires.

In regard to this clone: Its cognate antigen has yet to be identified. There are no base qualities to consult, and no much larger clone falls within one base.

PTCy-treated patients came from a prospective multi-institutional clinical trial. Peripheral blood and bone marrow mononuclear cells were isolated by Ficoll-Hypaque density centrifugation and were cryopreserved. TRB sequencing used genomic DNA with the immunoSEQ assay at survey resolution or the hsTCRB kit. From the authors' description of their analysis: Initial read processing used immunoSEQ software, and repertoire analyses used the LymphoSeq R package. Clonality was computed as 1 minus normalized Shannon entropy; Gini coefficient was also calculated for each TRB dataset. Phenotypes of unsorted samples were inferred by mapping TRB sequences from sorted subsets of the recipient or donor onto the same recipient's unsorted samples. Not all clones reach the TCRdb copy of this immuneACCESS table, which keeps in-frame sequences only. Checked studies attribute under half of the gap to unresolved V genes and leave the rest unexplained. That table furnishes V, J and clone size, whereas the DNA furnished D and trimming. Across this sample there are about 53,000 clones, with about 82% seen only once. 2.8% of the sample comes from the top ten.

Relative to germline, V is 2 bases shorter and J is 6 bases shorter, with 29 bases between their ends. According to the germline V gene, CDR1 reads MGHRA and CDR2 reads YSYEKL. The CDR3 measures 19 amino acids from cysteine to phenylalanine. Just the 57-base CDR3 DNA is kept, in frame starting at base 1. The sample consisted of PBMCs. The sequence was collected from a man aged 30 to 45 with a blood cancer, CMV-positive, and with a related stem cell donor. The rearranged chain carries TRBV4-1 and TRBJ2-7; perhaps TRBD2 is the D gene, with 5 bases matching. The CDR3 loop reads CASSQPYKGISSGVGEQYF. The sequenced DNA: TGCGCCAGCAGCCAACCGTACAAGGGTATTAGCTCCGGGGTTGGCGAGCAGTACTTC.